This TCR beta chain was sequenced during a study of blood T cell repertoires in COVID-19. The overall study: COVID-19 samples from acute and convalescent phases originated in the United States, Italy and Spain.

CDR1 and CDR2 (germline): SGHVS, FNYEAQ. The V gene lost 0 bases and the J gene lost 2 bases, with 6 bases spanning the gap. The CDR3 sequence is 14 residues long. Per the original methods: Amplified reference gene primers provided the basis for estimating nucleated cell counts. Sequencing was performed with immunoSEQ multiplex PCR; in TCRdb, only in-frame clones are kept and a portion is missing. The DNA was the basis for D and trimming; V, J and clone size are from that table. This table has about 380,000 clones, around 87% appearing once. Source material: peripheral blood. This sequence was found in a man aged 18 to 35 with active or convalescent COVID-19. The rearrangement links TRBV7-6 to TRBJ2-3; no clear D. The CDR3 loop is CASSLAQHTDTQYF. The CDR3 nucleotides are TGTGCCAGCAGCTTAGCGCAACACACAGATACGCAGTATTTT. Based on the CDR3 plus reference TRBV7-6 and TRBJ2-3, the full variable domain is GAGVSQSPRYKVTKRGQDVALRCDPISGHVSLYWYRQALGQGPEFLTYFNYEAQQDKSGLPNDRFSAERPEGSISTLTIQRTEQRDSAMYRCASSLAQHTDTQYFGPGTRLTVL.